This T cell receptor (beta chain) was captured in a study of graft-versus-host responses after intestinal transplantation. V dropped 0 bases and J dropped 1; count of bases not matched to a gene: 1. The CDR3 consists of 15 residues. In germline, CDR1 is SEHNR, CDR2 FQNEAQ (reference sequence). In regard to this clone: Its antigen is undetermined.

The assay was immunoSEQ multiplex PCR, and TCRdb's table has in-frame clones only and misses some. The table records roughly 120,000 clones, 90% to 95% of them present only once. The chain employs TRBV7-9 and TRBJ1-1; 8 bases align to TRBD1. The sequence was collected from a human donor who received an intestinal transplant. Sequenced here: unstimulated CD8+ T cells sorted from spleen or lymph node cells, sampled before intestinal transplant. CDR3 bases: TGTGCCAGCAGCTTAGCCGGACAGGGGAACACTGAAGCTTTCTTT. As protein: CASSLAGQGNTEAFF.